This T cell receptor beta chain was identified in a study of T cells in Graves' hyperthyroidism and ophthalmopathy. Notes on the study in general: Most thyroid clonotypes with frequency above 0.001 were detected in blood.

Amplification of TCR beta CDR3 regions was performed using RNA transcripts as template. HTBI primers were employed in a first-round RT-PCR of the TCR CDR3. MiXCR, applied by TCRdb to the multiplex PCR reads, yields one record per CDR3 protein. Counted here are around 450,000 distinct CDR3 sequences, around a sixth occurring once; the ten biggest clones make up roughly an eighth. Concerning this clonotype itself: Its target is not known.

Pregnant or lactating patients were excluded, as were those with uncontrolled infection or other autoimmune disease. For the diagnoses, clinical symptoms, serum thyroxine and TRAb, thyroid ultrasound and orbital computed tomography were used. This TCR came from a woman aged 18-35 years with Graves' hyperthyroidism. Sequencing was carried out using blood.

CDR3 nucleotide sequence: TGTGCCAGCAGCTTAAGGGCGGACAGGGCGGACACTGAAGCTTTCTTT. This translates into CASSLRADRADTEAFF. The chain uses TRBV7-6 and TRBJ1-1; 8 positions match TRBD1. The CDR3 contains 16 residues. The germline V gene encodes CDR1 SGHVS and CDR2 FNYEAQ. The ends lost 2 bases at V and 3 bases at J; junction bases unmatched: 8.